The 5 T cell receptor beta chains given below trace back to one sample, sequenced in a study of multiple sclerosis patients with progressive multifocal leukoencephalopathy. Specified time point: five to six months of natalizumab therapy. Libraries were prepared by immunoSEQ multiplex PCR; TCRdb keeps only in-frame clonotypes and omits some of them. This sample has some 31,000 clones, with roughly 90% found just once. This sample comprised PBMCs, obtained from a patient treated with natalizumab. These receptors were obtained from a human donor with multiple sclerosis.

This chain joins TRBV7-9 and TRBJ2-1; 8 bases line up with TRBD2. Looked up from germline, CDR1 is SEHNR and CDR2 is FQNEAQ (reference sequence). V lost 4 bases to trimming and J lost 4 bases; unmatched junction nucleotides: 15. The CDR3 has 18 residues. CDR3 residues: CASSYPTSGQRGYNEQFF. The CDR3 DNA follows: TGTGCCAGCAGCTACCCTACTAGCGGCCAAAGGGGGTACAATGAGCAGTTCTTC.

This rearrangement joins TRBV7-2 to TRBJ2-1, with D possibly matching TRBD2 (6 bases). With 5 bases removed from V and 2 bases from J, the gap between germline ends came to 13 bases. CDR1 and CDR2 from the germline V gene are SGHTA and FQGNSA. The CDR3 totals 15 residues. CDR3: CASSEREIPYNEQFF. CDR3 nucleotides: TGTGCCAGCAGCGAACGGGAGATTCCCTACAATGAGCAGTTCTTC.

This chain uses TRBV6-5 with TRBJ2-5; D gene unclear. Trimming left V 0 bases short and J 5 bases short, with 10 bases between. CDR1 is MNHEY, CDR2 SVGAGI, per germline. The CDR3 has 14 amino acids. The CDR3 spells CASSYSRLWETQYF. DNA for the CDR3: TGTGCCAGCAGTTACTCCCGATTGTGGGAGACCCAGTACTTC.

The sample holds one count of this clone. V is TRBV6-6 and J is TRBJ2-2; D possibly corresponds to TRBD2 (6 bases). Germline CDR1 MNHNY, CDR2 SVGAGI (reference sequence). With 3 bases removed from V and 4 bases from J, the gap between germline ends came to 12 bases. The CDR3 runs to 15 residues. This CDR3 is CASSYKSSVTGELFF. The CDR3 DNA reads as TGTGCCAGCAGTTATAAATCTAGCGTCACCGGGGAGCTGTTTTTT.

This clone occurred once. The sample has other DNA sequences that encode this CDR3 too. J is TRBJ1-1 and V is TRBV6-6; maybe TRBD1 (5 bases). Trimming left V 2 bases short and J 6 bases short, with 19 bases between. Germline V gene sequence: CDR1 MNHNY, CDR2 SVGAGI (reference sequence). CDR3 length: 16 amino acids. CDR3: CASSYGRGEGLAEAFF. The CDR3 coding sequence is TGTGCCAGCAGTTACGGCCGGGGGGAGGGGCTCGCTGAAGCTTTCTTT.